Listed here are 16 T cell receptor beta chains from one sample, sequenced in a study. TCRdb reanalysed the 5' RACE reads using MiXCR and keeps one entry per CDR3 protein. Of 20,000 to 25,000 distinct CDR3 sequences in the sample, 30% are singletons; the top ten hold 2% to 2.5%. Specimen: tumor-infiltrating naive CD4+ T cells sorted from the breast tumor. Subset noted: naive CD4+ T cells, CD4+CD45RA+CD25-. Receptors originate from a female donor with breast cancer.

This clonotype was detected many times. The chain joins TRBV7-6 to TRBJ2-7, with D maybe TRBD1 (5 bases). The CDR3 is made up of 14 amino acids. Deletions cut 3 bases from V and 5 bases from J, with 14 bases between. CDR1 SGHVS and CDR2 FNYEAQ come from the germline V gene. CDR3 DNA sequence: TGTGCCAGCAGCTTGGGCCCAGGGTCCCACGAGCAGTACTTC. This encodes CASSLGPGSHEQYF.

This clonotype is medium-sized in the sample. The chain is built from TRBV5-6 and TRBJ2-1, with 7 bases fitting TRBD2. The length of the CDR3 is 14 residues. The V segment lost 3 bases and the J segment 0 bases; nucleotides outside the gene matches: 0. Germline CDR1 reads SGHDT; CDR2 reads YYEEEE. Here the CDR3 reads CASSWTSSYNEQFF. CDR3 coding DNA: TGTGCCAGCAGCTGGACTAGCTCCTACAATGAGCAGTTCTTC. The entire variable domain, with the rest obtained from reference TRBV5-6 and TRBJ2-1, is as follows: DAGVTQSPTHLIKTRGQQVTLRCSPKSGHDTVSWYQQALGQGPQFIFQYYEEEERQRGNFPDRFSGHQFPNYSSELNVNALLLGDSALYLCASSWTSSYNEQFFGPGTRLTVL.

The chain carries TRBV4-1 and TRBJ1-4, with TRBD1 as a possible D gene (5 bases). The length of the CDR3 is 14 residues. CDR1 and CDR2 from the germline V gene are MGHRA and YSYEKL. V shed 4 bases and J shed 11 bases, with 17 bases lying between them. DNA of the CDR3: TGCGCCAGCAGCCCCAACCACCCCAGGGACAAACTGTTTTTT. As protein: CASSPNHPRDKLFF.

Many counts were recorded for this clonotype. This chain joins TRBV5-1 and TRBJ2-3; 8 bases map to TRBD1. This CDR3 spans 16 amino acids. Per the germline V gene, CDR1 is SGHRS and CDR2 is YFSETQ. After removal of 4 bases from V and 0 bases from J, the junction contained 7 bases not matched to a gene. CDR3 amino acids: CASSRTGGDSTDTQYF. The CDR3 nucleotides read TGCGCCAGCAGCCGAACAGGGGGAGATAGCACAGATACGCAGTATTTT.

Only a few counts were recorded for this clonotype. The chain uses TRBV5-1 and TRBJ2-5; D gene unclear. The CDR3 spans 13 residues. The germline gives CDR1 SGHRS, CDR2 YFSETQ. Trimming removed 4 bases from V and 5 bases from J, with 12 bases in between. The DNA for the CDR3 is TGCGCCAGCAGCCCCGGTGATAGGGAGACCCAGTACTTC. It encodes CASSPGDRETQYF.

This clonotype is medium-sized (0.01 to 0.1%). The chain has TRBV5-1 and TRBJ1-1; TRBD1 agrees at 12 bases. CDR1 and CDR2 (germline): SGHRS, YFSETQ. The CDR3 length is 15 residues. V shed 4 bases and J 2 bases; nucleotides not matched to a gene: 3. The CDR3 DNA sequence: TGCGCCAGCAGCCCCGGGACAGGGGGCAACACTGAAGCTTTCTTT. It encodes CASSPGTGGNTEAFF.

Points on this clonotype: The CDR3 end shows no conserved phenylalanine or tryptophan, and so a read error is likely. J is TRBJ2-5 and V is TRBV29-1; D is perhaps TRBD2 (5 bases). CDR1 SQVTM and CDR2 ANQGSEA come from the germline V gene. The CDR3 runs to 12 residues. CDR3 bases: TGCAGAGGAGGCAGGAGACAAGAGACCCAGTACCTC. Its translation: CRGGRRQETQYL.

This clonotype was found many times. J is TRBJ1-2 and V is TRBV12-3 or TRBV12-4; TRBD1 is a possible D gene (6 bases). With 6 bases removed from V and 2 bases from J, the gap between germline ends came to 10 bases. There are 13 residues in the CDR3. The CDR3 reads CASSPGHNYGYTF. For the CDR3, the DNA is TGTGCCAGCAGCCCGGGACACAACTATGGCTACACCTTC.

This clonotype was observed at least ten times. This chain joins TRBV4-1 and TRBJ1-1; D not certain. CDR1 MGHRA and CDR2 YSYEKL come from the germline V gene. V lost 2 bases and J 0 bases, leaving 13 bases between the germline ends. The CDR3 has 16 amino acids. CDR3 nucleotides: TGCGCCAGCAGCCAACTCATCACAGTCATGAACACTGAAGCTTTCTTT. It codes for CASSQLITVMNTEAFF.

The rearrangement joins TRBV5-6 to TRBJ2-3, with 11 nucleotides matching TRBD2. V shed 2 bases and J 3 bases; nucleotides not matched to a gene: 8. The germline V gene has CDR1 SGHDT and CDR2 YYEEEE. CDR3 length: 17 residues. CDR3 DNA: TGTGCCAGCAGCTTTTCCCTAGCGGGAGGTGGTACAGATACGCAGTATTTT. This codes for CASSFSLAGGGTDTQYF.

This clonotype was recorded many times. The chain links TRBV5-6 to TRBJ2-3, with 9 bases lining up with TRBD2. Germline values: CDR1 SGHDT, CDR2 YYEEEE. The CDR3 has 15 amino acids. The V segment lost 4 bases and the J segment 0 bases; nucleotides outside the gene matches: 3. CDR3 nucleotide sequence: TGTGCCAGCAGCATCACTAGCGGGAGCACAGATACGCAGTATTTT. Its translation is CASSITSGSTDTQYF.

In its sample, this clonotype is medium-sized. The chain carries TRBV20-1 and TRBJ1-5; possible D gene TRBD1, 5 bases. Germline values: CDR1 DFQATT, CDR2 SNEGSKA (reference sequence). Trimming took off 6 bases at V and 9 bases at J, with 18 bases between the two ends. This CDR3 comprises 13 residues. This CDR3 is CSARVAPGRPQHF. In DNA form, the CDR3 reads TGCAGTGCCAGGGTGGCACCCGGGCGGCCCCAGCATTTT.

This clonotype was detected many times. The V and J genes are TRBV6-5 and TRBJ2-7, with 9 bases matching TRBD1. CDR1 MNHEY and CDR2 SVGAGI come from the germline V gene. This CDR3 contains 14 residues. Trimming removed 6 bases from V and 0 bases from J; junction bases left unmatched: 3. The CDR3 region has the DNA TGTGCCAGCAGGAAGACAGGGGGCTCCTACGAGCAGTACTTC. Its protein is CASRKTGGSYEQYF.

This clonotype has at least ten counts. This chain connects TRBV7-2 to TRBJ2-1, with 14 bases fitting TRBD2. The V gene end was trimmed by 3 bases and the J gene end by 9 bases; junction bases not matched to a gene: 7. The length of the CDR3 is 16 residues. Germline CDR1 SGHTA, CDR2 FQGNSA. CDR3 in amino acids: CASSFRLAGGPSEQFF. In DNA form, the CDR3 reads TGTGCCAGCAGCTTCCGACTAGCGGGAGGGCCAAGTGAGCAGTTCTTC.

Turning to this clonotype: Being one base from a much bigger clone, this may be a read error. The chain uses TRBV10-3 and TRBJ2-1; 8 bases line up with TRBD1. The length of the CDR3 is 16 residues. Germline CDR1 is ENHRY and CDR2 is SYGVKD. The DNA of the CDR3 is TGTGCCATCAGTGAGTGGACAGGGAGCTCCTACAATGAGCAGCTCTTC. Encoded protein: CAISEWTGSSYNEQLF.

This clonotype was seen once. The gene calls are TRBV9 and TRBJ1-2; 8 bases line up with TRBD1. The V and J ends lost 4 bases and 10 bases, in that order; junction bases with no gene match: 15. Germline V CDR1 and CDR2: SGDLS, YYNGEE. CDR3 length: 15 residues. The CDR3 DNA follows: TGTGCCAGCAGCTCAACTCTCCAGGGGGCTGCCGACTACACCTTC. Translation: CASSSTLQGAADYTF.